One sample yielded the 14 T cell receptor beta chains listed below, sequenced in a study of cytomegalovirus exposure and HLA in healthy donors. 13 Jbeta primers and 60 Vbeta primers were used for the PCR. Generated by immunoSEQ multiplex PCR, the TCRdb table keeps only in-frame clones and is missing some. The sample holds about 110,000 clones; about 73% are singletons and the top ten take 1% to 1.5%. The specimen was PBMCs. Receptors originate from a woman aged 25 to 39 in good health and CMV-seronegative.

The chain combines TRBV6-4 with TRBJ1-1; TRBD1 matches 9 bases. Losses at the gene ends were 3 bases for V and 1 base for J; bases not matched to a gene: 0. The germline CDR1 and CDR2 sequences are MRHNA and SNTAGT. The CDR3 is made up of 14 amino acids. CDR3 nucleotides: TGTGCCAGCAGTGAGGGACAGGGGAACACTGAAGCTTTCTTT. Its protein product is CASSEGQGNTEAFF.

The V call is TRBV30, the J call TRBJ2-2; D gene uncertain. V was trimmed by 0 bases and J by 3 bases, leaving 5 bases between them. Germline V lookup: CDR1 GTSNPN, CDR2 SVGIG (reference sequence). The CDR3 spans 13 residues. The CDR3 protein is CAWSVRDTGELFF. CDR3 nucleotide sequence: TGTGCCTGGAGTGTACGAGACACCGGGGAGCTGTTTTTT.

V usage is TRBV19 and J usage is TRBJ2-7; the D is unclear. V shed 5 bases and J shed 6 bases, with 14 bases lying between them. Per the germline V gene, CDR1 is LNHDA and CDR2 is SQIVND (reference sequence). The CDR3 has 13 residues. CDR3 in amino acids: CASSLGTVSEQYF. Written as DNA, the CDR3 is TGTGCCAGTAGTCTAGGCACCGTCAGCGAGCAGTACTTC.

This clone was observed a single time. The chain joins TRBV4-2 to TRBJ2-7; the match to TRBD2 covers 8 bases. The trim removed 0 bases at V and 2 bases at J, leaving 3 bases unmatched. The CDR3 is 15 residues long. The V gene's germline CDR1 is LGHNA and CDR2 YNFKEQ. In nucleotides, the CDR3 is TGTGCCAGCAGCCAAGATCTCGGGGGGGCCTACGAGCAGTACTTC. This sequence encodes CASSQDLGGAYEQYF.

The V gene is TRBV5-1, the J gene TRBJ2-3, with TRBD2 identical over 11 bases. This CDR3 spans 16 amino acids. The V gene's germline CDR1 is SGHRS and CDR2 YFSETQ. The J segment lost 5 bases and the V segment lost 3 bases, leaving 8 bases of the junction unmatched. CDR3 DNA sequence: TGCGCCAGCAGCTATCTAGCGGGGGGCCGCGGAGATACGCAGTATTTT. Protein: CASSYLAGGRGDTQYF. Drawing the rest from reference TRBV5-1 and TRBJ2-3, the complete variable domain is KAGVTQTPRYLIKTRGQQVTLSCSPISGHRSVSWYQQTPGQGLQFLFEYFSETQRNKGNFPGRFSGRQFSNSRSEMNVSTLELGDSALYLCASSYLAGGRGDTQYFGPGTRLTVL.

The CDR3 spells CASSIKGGEQYF. CDR3 nucleotides: TGTGCCAGTAGTATTAAAGGGGGTGAGCAGTACTTC. The chain is built from TRBV19 and TRBJ2-7, with D possibly being TRBD1 (6 bases). CDR3 length: 12 amino acids. V was trimmed by 3 bases and J by 7 bases, leaving 10 bases between them. Germline assignment: CDR1 LNHDA and CDR2 SQIVND (reference sequence).

The CDR3 nucleotides read TGTGCCAGCGGGACAGGGGGTCAGCCCCAGCATTTT. It specifies CASGTGGQPQHF. The J gene is TRBJ1-5, the V gene TRBV19; TRBD1 matches at 11 bases. This CDR3 has 12 residues. Unmatched junction bases numbered 1, after V lost 9 bases and J lost 6 bases. The germline V gene has CDR1 LNHDA and CDR2 SQIVND (reference sequence).

This chain connects TRBV27 to TRBJ1-1, with D possibly being TRBD1 (6 bases). The germline CDR1 and CDR2 sequences are MNHEY and SMNVEV (reference sequence). The CDR3 consists of 12 residues. V lost 6 bases, J lost 8 bases, and 13 bases lay in between. The CDR3 is CASRTTGYEAFF. The CDR3 DNA reads as TGTGCCAGCAGGACAACAGGGTACGAAGCTTTCTTT.

V gene TRBV19 combines with J gene TRBJ2-6, with unresolved D. V lost 9 bases, J lost 1 base, and 10 bases lay in between. The CDR3 runs 14 residues. Germline V gene data show CDR1 as LNHDA and CDR2 as SQIVND (reference sequence). The chain's CDR3 is CASSPSSGANVLTF. The DNA of the CDR3 is TGTGCCAGCTCTCCGTCGTCTGGGGCCAACGTCCTGACTTTC.

The chain couples TRBV9 to TRBJ2-7; the match to TRBD1 covers 10 bases. Germline assignment: CDR1 SGDLS and CDR2 YYNGEE. This CDR3 comprises 15 residues. V lost 3 bases to trimming and J lost 1 base; unmatched junction nucleotides: 4. As DNA, the CDR3 is TGTGCCAGCAGCGCGGGACAGGGGACATCCTACGAGCAGTACTTC. Its protein product is CASSAGQGTSYEQYF.

The chain joins TRBV19 to TRBJ2-7; TRBD1 aligns across 11 bases. After removal of 5 bases from V and 5 bases from J, the junction contained 11 bases not matched to a gene. Germline V lookup: CDR1 LNHDA, CDR2 SQIVND (reference sequence). This CDR3 has 16 residues. For the CDR3, the DNA is TGTGCCAGTAGTTCCTCCCCTGGGACAGGGGGGAACGAGCAGTACTTC. It specifies CASSSSPGTGGNEQYF.

In its sample, this clone was seen a few times. The rearrangement uses TRBV7-2 and TRBJ2-1; 8 nucleotides align to TRBD2. Per germline, CDR1 SGHTA and CDR2 FQGNSA. The trim removed 1 base at V and 7 bases at J, leaving 9 bases unmatched. The CDR3 has 16 residues. The CDR3 loop reads CASSLDMGGRKNEQFF. DNA of the CDR3: TGTGCCAGCAGCTTAGATATGGGCGGGAGGAAGAATGAGCAGTTCTTC.

This clone was observed a single time. The gene calls are TRBV5-1 and TRBJ2-1, with 11 nucleotides matching TRBD2. CDR1 and CDR2 (germline): SGHRS, YFSETQ. The ends lost 5 bases at V and 6 bases at J; junction bases unmatched: 4. The length of the CDR3 is 14 residues. CDR3 sequence reads: CASRYGTSGNEQFF. The CDR3 DNA is TGCGCCAGCAGGTATGGGACTAGCGGCAATGAGCAGTTCTTC.

This chain links TRBV7-9 with TRBJ2-3, with TRBD2 identical over 10 bases. Trimming took 0 bases from V and 2 from J; bases not matched to a gene: 11. The CDR3 runs 19 residues. The germline CDR1 and CDR2 sequences are SEHNR and FQNEAQ (reference sequence). In nucleotides, the CDR3 is TGTGCCAGCAGCTTAGCCATCAGTCTAGCGGGGGCCCTCACAGATACGCAGTATTTT. Translated: CASSLAISLAGALTDTQYF.